A single T cell receptor beta chain is shown here with its context. Its target is not known. The data derive from a study of T cell responses to AZD1222 COVID-19 vaccine. Study-level findings and limits: After the peak T cell response, and only then, were repertoires sampled. The number of AZD1222 recipients seropositive at baseline was only five or six.

Profiling relied on immunoSEQ multiplex PCR, and the TCRdb table lists in-frame clones only, not all of them. The sample holds about 140,000 clones, approximately 93% seen once. V was clipped by 5 bases and J by 3 bases, with 14 bases between them. The CDR3 runs to 15 residues. Germline CDR1 reads SGHNT; CDR2 reads YENEEA. This receptor was identified in an adult in good health. Source: peripheral blood, taken on day 0 of MenACWY control vaccination. V gene TRBV11-3 combines with J gene TRBJ2-1, with D possibly being TRBD2 (6 bases). CDR3 loop: CASSKAGGIYNEQFF. Written as DNA, the CDR3 is TGTGCCAGCAGCAAAGCGGGCGGAATCTACAATGAGCAGTTCTTC.